The 18 T cell receptor beta chains in this list originate from one sample, sequenced in a study of identifying expanded T cells in peripheral blood. Measured with immunoSEQ multiplex PCR; TCRdb has only the in-frame clones, and not every one. The sample holds roughly 130,000 clones; 70% to 90% are singletons and the top ten take approximately 8.9%. The sample comprised blood. These TCRs come from a person aged 18 to 70 in good health.

This chain connects TRBV7-2 to TRBJ1-1; D is unclear. V was shortened by 4 bases and J by 1 base, with 7 bases between the two germline ends. Germline V lookup: CDR1 SGHTA, CDR2 FQGNSA. The CDR3 runs to 13 residues. CDR3 loop: CASSSQENTEAFF. In DNA form, the CDR3 reads TGTGCCAGCAGCTCGCAGGAGAACACTGAAGCTTTCTTT.

The chain has TRBV27 and TRBJ1-6, with no clear D. Germline CDR1 MNHEY, CDR2 SMNVEV (reference sequence). V shed 3 bases and J shed 2 bases, with 2 bases lying between them. The CDR3 length is 13 residues. The CDR3 loop is CASSFTYNSPLHF. DNA of the CDR3: TGTGCCAGCAGTTTCACCTATAATTCACCCCTCCACTTT.

In its sample, this clone was seen once. The chain employs TRBV18 and TRBJ2-1, with D tentatively TRBD1 or TRBD2 (5 bases each). The germline V and J ends were trimmed by 6 bases and 8 bases, with 17 bases remaining between them. The CDR3 loop spans 14 amino acids. Per the germline V gene, CDR1 is KGHSH and CDR2 is LQKENI. The CDR3 region is CASSSGTGKDEQFF. CDR3 sequence (DNA): TGTGCCAGCTCCTCCGGGACGGGTAAGGATGAGCAGTTCTTC.

The chain combines TRBV29-1 with TRBJ2-3; maybe TRBD2 (5 bases). The CDR3 is 11 residues long. Looked up from germline, CDR1 is SQVTM and CDR2 is ANQGSEA. V lost 4 bases to trimming and J lost 7 bases, with 9 bases between them. For the CDR3, the DNA is TGCAGCGTTGGGGAGAGTTATACGCAGTATTTT. Amino acid sequence: CSVGESYTQYF.

This sequence joins TRBV4-1 and TRBJ2-2; TRBD2 matches 12 bases. CDR1 is MGHRA and CDR2 is YSYEKL in the germline V gene. The V gene end was trimmed by 0 bases and the J gene end by 6 bases; junction bases not matched to a gene: 5. CDR3 length: 17 residues. The CDR3 loop reads CASSQEEASGRAGELFF. CDR3 coding DNA: TGCGCCAGCAGCCAAGAAGAAGCTAGCGGGAGGGCCGGGGAGCTGTTTTTT.

This sequence joins TRBV18 and TRBJ2-2; 9 bases fit TRBD1. The CDR3 is 16 amino acids. The V gene's germline CDR1 is KGHSH and CDR2 LQKENI. V trimming: 3 bases; J trimming: 2 bases; junction bases outside the gene matches: 4. The CDR3 region is CASSPLQGANTGELFF. CDR3 bases: TGTGCCAGCTCACCGTTACAGGGGGCTAACACCGGGGAGCTGTTTTTT.

To note about this clone: Other DNA sequences in this specimen translate into the identical CDR3. The chain joins TRBV7-9 to TRBJ1-4, with D perhaps matching TRBD1 (5 bases). The CDR3 consists of 14 residues. V shed 2 bases and J shed 1 base, with 5 bases lying between them. Germline V gene lookup returns CDR1 SEHNR and CDR2 FQNEAQ (reference sequence). The CDR3 sequence is CASSLRGTNEKLFF. DNA for the CDR3: TGTGCCAGCAGCTTAAGGGGAACTAATGAAAAACTGTTTTTT.

The CDR3 loop is CASSAQGRGINEQYF. CDR3 coding DNA: TGTGCCAGCAGCGCCCAGGGCAGGGGGATCAACGAGCAGTACTTC. The rearrangement joins TRBV9 to TRBJ2-7; 7 bases are shared with TRBD1. Germline trimming cut 3 bases from V and 5 bases from J; bases unmatched to any gene: 11. The CDR3 is made up of 15 amino acids. Germline CDR1 and CDR2: SGDLS and YYNGEE.

There are a few counts of this clone. The genes are TRBV27 and TRBJ2-3; the match to TRBD2 covers 7 bases. Per the germline V gene, CDR1 is MNHEY and CDR2 is SMNVEV (reference sequence). Trimming cost V 5 bases and J 3 bases; bases outside gene matches: 8. This CDR3 is 15 amino acids long. The CDR3 region has the DNA TGTGCCAGCAGTCTTAACGTGGGGGGGACAGATACGCAGTATTTT. It yields the protein CASSLNVGGTDTQYF.

This sequence joins TRBV6-6 and TRBJ2-2, with 12 bases matching TRBD2. With V trimmed by 7 bases and J by 0 bases, 3 bases remained unmatched. This CDR3 comprises 16 residues. CDR1 and CDR2 from the germline V gene are MNHNY and SVGAGI (reference sequence). The CDR3 DNA sequence: TGTGCCAGCACCAGACTAGCGGGGGCGAACACCGGGGAGCTGTTTTTT. This encodes CASTRLAGANTGELFF.

V gene TRBV19 combines with J gene TRBJ1-2; unclear D gene. Trimming shortened V by 1 base and J by 0 bases, and 18 bases separated the two germline ends. The CDR3 is 18 residues long. The germline CDR1 and CDR2 sequences are LNHDA and SQIVND (reference sequence). CDR3 DNA: TGTGCCAGTAGTATAGGTGGACTTTACCGGGCAGCTAACTATGGCTACACCTTC. Its translation: CASSIGGLYRAANYGYTF.

CDR3 in amino acids: CASSFNRVNGYTF. CDR3 coding DNA: TGTGCCAGCAGTTTCAACAGGGTAAATGGCTACACCTTC. This chain links TRBV28 with TRBJ1-2, with D possibly matching TRBD1 (6 bases). Germline CDR1 is MDHEN and CDR2 is SYDVKM. Trimming took 3 bases from V and 6 from J, leaving 11 bases between them. The CDR3 has 13 residues.

This chain uses TRBV4-3 with TRBJ1-6; D may be TRBD1 (5 bases). V dropped 0 bases and J dropped 9 bases, with 15 bases sitting between them. The V gene's germline CDR1 is LGHNA and CDR2 YSLEER. The CDR3 loop spans 16 amino acids. The CDR3 region is CASSQDWQGLVSPLHF. Written as DNA, the CDR3 is TGCGCCAGCAGCCAAGATTGGCAGGGTTTAGTTTCACCCCTCCACTTT.

The rearrangement uses TRBV19 and TRBJ2-3, with D possibly matching TRBD2 (6 bases). Germline V gene lookup returns CDR1 LNHDA and CDR2 SQIVND (reference sequence). The CDR3 has 12 residues. V lost 5 bases and J 6 bases, leaving 9 bases between the germline ends. The CDR3 DNA sequence: TGTGCCAGTAGTGGGGGGTTTGATACGCAGTATTTT. This encodes CASSGGFDTQYF.

The CDR3, as DNA: TGTGCCAGCAGCAGAGACACTGAAGCTTTCTTT. Translation gives CASSRDTEAFF. This chain uses TRBV5-4 with TRBJ1-1, with unresolved D. Per the germline V gene, CDR1 is SGHNT and CDR2 is YYREEE (reference sequence). V lost 4 bases, J lost 3 bases, and 4 bases lay in between. The CDR3 runs 11 residues.

The chain joins TRBV18 to TRBJ2-5; D not resolved. Germline CDR1 is KGHSH and CDR2 is LQKENI. This CDR3 has 14 residues. V shed 3 bases and J shed 2 bases, with 10 bases lying between them. CDR3 amino acids: CASSPSRNQETQYF. For the CDR3, the DNA is TGTGCCAGCTCACCGTCTAGAAATCAAGAGACCCAGTACTTC.

V gene TRBV30 combines with J gene TRBJ2-7; D is undetermined. Between the trimmed V and J ends, which lost 1 base and 4 bases, there was a span of 11 bases. The germline V gene has CDR1 GTSNPN and CDR2 SVGIG (reference sequence). The CDR3 runs to 13 residues. The CDR3 region has the DNA TGTGCCTGGAGTGGGTCGCTCGATTACGAGCAGTACTTC. Amino acid sequence: CAWSGSLDYEQYF.

The rearrangement uses TRBV2 and TRBJ2-1; possibly TRBD1 for D (5 bases). Trimming cost V 4 bases and J 5 bases, with 12 bases left between them. CDR1 and CDR2 (germline): SNHLY, FYNNEI. The CDR3 has 14 residues. The CDR3 reads CASSVSGRDNEQFF. The CDR3 region has the DNA TGTGCCAGCAGTGTTTCAGGGCGAGACAATGAGCAGTTCTTC.